One and the same sample provided the 4 T cell receptor beta chains below, sequenced in a study of shared clonotypes between healthy human individuals. Clones were sequenced by immunoSEQ multiplex PCR, and TCRdb holds only the in-frame ones, with some missing. The sample has about 640,000 clones, 55% to 75% seen once. Material for sequencing was memory CD4+ T cells sorted from blood. Indicated subset: CD45RA-negative fraction. The receptors were gathered from a woman between 25 and 40 years old in good health.

Concerning this clone: This specimen includes other DNA sequences encoding the same CDR3. This chain joins TRBV11-1 and TRBJ2-3; D remains ambiguous. This CDR3 has 14 amino acids. Germline V CDR1 and CDR2: SGHAT, FQDESV (reference sequence). Trimming took off 2 bases at V and 0 bases at J, with 6 bases between the two ends. The CDR3 coding sequence is TGTGCCAGCAGCTTAACTGTTAGCACAGATACGCAGTATTTT. Translating gives CASSLTVSTDTQYF. The full variable domain, in which reference TRBV11-1 and TRBJ2-3 provide the parts outside the CDR3, is EAEVAQSPRYKITEKSQAVAFWCDPISGHATLYWYRQILGQGPELLVQFQDESVVDDSQLPKDRFSAERLKGVDSTLKIQPAELGDSAMYLCASSLTVSTDTQYFGPGTRLTVL.

The rearrangement uses TRBV20-1 and TRBJ1-1; unclear D gene. In germline, CDR1 is DFQATT, CDR2 SNEGSKA (reference sequence). Trimming removed 6 bases at V and 3 bases at J, with 5 bases between. The CDR3 is 10 amino acids. CDR3 coding DNA: TGCAGTGCCCAGGACACTGAAGCTTTCTTT. It codes for CSAQDTEAFF.

This chain connects TRBV29-1 to TRBJ1-1; D unresolved. The germline V gene encodes CDR1 SQVTM and CDR2 ANQGSEA. The CDR3 length is 12 residues. Trimming cost V 2 bases and J 1 base, with 5 bases left between them. The CDR3 sequence is CSVEPANTEAFF. The CDR3 nucleotides read TGCAGCGTTGAACCCGCGAACACTGAAGCTTTCTTT.

The J gene is TRBJ2-5, the V gene TRBV4-1; D not certain. V was shortened by 0 bases and J by 1 base, with 9 bases between the two germline ends. CDR1 and CDR2 (germline): MGHRA, YSYEKL. The CDR3 extends over 15 amino acids. CDR3 amino acids: CASSQDAAGQETQYF. Here the CDR3 DNA reads TGCGCCAGCAGCCAAGATGCGGCAGGCCAAGAGACCCAGTACTTC.